One sample yielded the 11 T cell receptor beta chains listed below, sequenced in a study of blood T cell repertoires in COVID-19. TCRdb's copy holds only in-frame clones and misses some; the assay was immunoSEQ multiplex PCR. The sample contains a few hundred thousand clones, about 85% of which appear only once. Specimen: PBMCs or T cells enriched from blood (not recorded which). Receptors originate from a man in his forties who had recovered from COVID-19.

This chain joins TRBV30 and TRBJ2-7, with 16 bases that match TRBD2. Germline CDR1 GTSNPN, CDR2 SVGIG (reference sequence). The CDR3 extends over 15 amino acids. J gave up 5 bases and V 2 bases, and 3 bases lay outside the gene matches. The CDR3: CAWSKGLAGGHEQYF. The CDR3 nucleotides are TGTGCCTGGAGTAAGGGACTAGCGGGAGGGCACGAGCAGTACTTC.

The gene calls are TRBV2 and TRBJ1-4; tentatively, D is TRBD1 (6 bases). The germline CDR1 and CDR2 sequences are SNHLY and FYNNEI. The CDR3 extends over 15 amino acids. V lost 7 bases and J 1 base, leaving 13 bases between the germline ends. CDR3 amino acids: CASIKGVVTNEKLFF. The CDR3 DNA is TGTGCCAGCATAAAGGGGGTGGTAACTAATGAAAAACTGTTTTTT.

This clone turned up a few times. This chain joins TRBV19 and TRBJ2-2; D unclear. The CDR3 is 12 residues long. Germline lookup yields CDR1 LNHDA and CDR2 SQIVND (reference sequence). With 7 bases removed from V and 10 bases from J, the gap between germline ends came to 13 bases. As DNA, the CDR3 is TGTGCCAGTAACTCTCGACGACTGGAGCTGTTTTTT. This sequence encodes CASNSRRLELFF.

The gene calls are TRBV29-1 and TRBJ1-3, with a tentative D call TRBD1 (5 bases). V lost 5 bases, J lost 4 bases, and 15 bases lay in between. The CDR3 sequence is 14 residues long. Germline-derived CDR1 and CDR2 are SQVTM and ANQGSEA. For the CDR3, the DNA is TGCAGCGTTCCTGAGGAGGGGAGCGGAAACACCATATATTTT. It translates to CSVPEEGSGNTIYF.

J is TRBJ2-3 and V is TRBV4-3; 15 bases agree with TRBD2. The CDR3 loop spans 18 amino acids. The germline gives CDR1 LGHNA, CDR2 YSLEER. Trimming removed 4 bases from V and 1 base from J; junction bases left unmatched: 6. CDR3 protein: CASSLGTSGRRGTDTQYF. Written as DNA, the CDR3 is TGCGCCAGCAGCCTGGGGACTAGCGGGAGGAGGGGCACAGATACGCAGTATTTT.

CDR3 in amino acids: CASRSSGTLNSPLHF. Here the CDR3 DNA reads TGTGCCAGCAGATCATCCGGGACATTGAATTCACCCCTCCACTTT. The chain is built from TRBV7-3 and TRBJ1-6; TRBD1 might be the D (6 bases). This CDR3 region has 15 residues. V was clipped by 6 bases and J by 7 bases, with 16 bases between them. Germline V gene data show CDR1 as SGHTA and CDR2 as FQGTGA.

V is TRBV5-5 and J is TRBJ1-2, with 10 bases aligning to TRBD1. The CDR3 spans 14 residues. V lost 3 bases to trimming and J lost 6 bases; unmatched junction nucleotides: 5. Germline V lookup: CDR1 SGHKS, CDR2 YYEKEE (reference sequence). CDR3 in DNA: TGTGCCAGCAGCTGGGACAGGGGAGGGAATGGCTACACCTTC. This sequence encodes CASSWDRGGNGYTF.

There are a few counts of this clone. The V gene is TRBV5-1, the J gene TRBJ2-1, with 8 bases identical to TRBD2. Looked up from germline, CDR1 is SGHRS and CDR2 is YFSETQ. The CDR3 consists of 15 residues. V was clipped by 5 bases and J by 3 bases; unmatched bases: 7. This CDR3 is CASRPLAGLYNEQFF. The DNA for the CDR3 is TGCGCCAGCAGGCCTCTAGCGGGCCTCTACAATGAGCAGTTCTTC.

The V gene is TRBV18, the J gene TRBJ2-7, with TRBD1 matching over 7 bases. Germline trimming cut 2 bases from V and 3 bases from J; bases unmatched to any gene: 4. The CDR3 extends over 14 amino acids. The germline V gene has CDR1 KGHSH and CDR2 LQKENI. The DNA of the CDR3 is TGTGCCAGCTCACCATTCCGGGACAGCTACGAGCAGTACTTC. This encodes CASSPFRDSYEQYF.

The rearrangement uses TRBV4-1 and TRBJ1-5, with 7 bases matching TRBD1. Germline values: CDR1 MGHRA, CDR2 YSYEKL. After removal of 6 bases from V and 1 base from J, the junction contained 9 bases not matched to a gene. This CDR3 has 16 residues. This chain's CDR3 is CASSLRQGTSNQPQHF. The CDR3 nucleotides are TGCGCCAGCAGTCTCCGACAGGGTACAAGCAATCAGCCCCAGCATTTT.

This chain links TRBV24-1 with TRBJ1-1, with D maybe TRBD1 (6 bases). The germline gives CDR1 KGHDR, CDR2 SFDVKD. V gave up 4 bases and J gave up 1 base, with 9 bases separating them. The CDR3 has 14 residues. CDR3 nucleotides: TGTGCCACCAGTGAATCGGGACAGAACACTGAAGCTTTCTTT. It translates to CATSESGQNTEAFF.